These 11 T cell receptor beta chains share one sample of origin, sequenced in a study of T-cell reconstitution after alpha-beta-depleted transplantation in children. TCRbeta library construction was performed incorporating unique molecular identifiers. A single record per CDR3 protein comes from TCRdb applying MiXCR to the PCR reads. The sample includes fewer than 350,000 distinct CDR3 sequences, around a tenth of them seen just once. This sample comprised peripheral blood, obtained 180 days after TCRalphabeta/CD19-depleted stem cell transplant. These receptors came from a male patient between 2 and 15 years old who had a stem cell transplant for chronic granulomatous disease, so the T cells may come from the graft donor.

This clonotype was counted at least ten times. This chain links TRBV7-9 with TRBJ1-1; tentatively, D is TRBD1 (5 bases). V was pared by 4 bases and J by 1 base, with 7 bases between. This CDR3 comprises 13 residues. The germline V gene has CDR1 SEHNR and CDR2 FQNEAQ (reference sequence). In DNA form, the CDR3 reads TGTGCCAGCAGCTGGGACTCGAACACTGAAGCTTTCTTT. This translates into CASSWDSNTEAFF.

This clonotype was seen more than once but under ten times. The V call is TRBV12-5, the J call TRBJ2-7; 7 bases map to TRBD2. J was trimmed by 3 bases and V by 4 bases; bases with no gene match: 6. The germline V gene has CDR1 LGHNT and CDR2 FRNRAP. The CDR3 is 14 residues long. The CDR3 nucleotides read TGTGCTAGTGGTTCTACTAGCGACCTCTACGAGCAGTACTTC. Amino acids: CASGSTSDLYEQYF.

This clonotype has just a few counts. CDR3 DNA: TGTGCCAGCAGCTCACCCCCCGGGACAGGGGGCTACGAGCAGTACTTC. Encoded protein: CASSSPPGTGGYEQYF. J is TRBJ2-7 and V is TRBV7-8; 11 bases align to TRBD1. Trimming removed 4 bases from V and 3 bases from J; junction bases left unmatched: 8. The CDR3 loop spans 16 amino acids. Germline loops: CDR1 SGHVS, CDR2 FQNEAQ. Full variable domain (remainder filled in from reference TRBV7-8 and TRBJ2-7): GAGVSQSPRYKVAKRGQDVALRCDPISGHVSLFWYQQALGQGPEFLTYFQNEAQLDKSGLPSDRFFAERPEGSVSTLKIQRTQQEDSAVYLCASSSPPGTGGYEQYFGPGTRLTVT.

Only a few counts were recorded for this clonotype. CDR3 protein: CASSQAGGAVYNEQFF. The DNA for the CDR3 is TGTGCCAGCAGCCAAGCCGGGGGGGCCGTCTACAATGAGCAGTTCTTC. The chain employs TRBV3-1 and TRBJ2-1; 8 bases line up with TRBD2. Germline V gene data show CDR1 as LGHDT and CDR2 as YNNKEL (reference sequence). The junction had 5 bases not matched to a gene; V was cut back by 1 base and J by 3 bases. The CDR3 contains 16 residues.

This clonotype was observed many times. V and J are TRBV7-8 and TRBJ2-1; D not resolved. Trimming removed 7 bases at V and 0 bases at J, with 10 bases between. The germline gives CDR1 SGHVS, CDR2 FQNEAQ. The CDR3 is 14 amino acids. CDR3 region: CASKLSHSYNEQFF. For the CDR3, the DNA is TGTGCCAGCAAGCTTAGCCACTCCTACAATGAGCAGTTCTTC.

In this sample, this clonotype turned up many times. This chain uses TRBV7-2 with TRBJ2-1; TRBD2 aligns across 7 bases. This CDR3 spans 15 amino acids. The germline gives CDR1 SGHTA, CDR2 FQGNSA. J lost 3 bases, V lost 2 bases, and 4 bases had no gene match. In DNA, the CDR3 is TGTGCCAGCAGCTTATTTTCGGGGGGCTACAATGAGCAGTTCTTC. Its protein is CASSLFSGGYNEQFF.

This clonotype has a count of ten or more. CDR3 DNA: TGTGCCAGCAGCTTAGCCTACGGGGGGGCGTACAATGAGCAGTTCTTC. Amino acids: CASSLAYGGAYNEQFF. The genes are TRBV7-6 and TRBJ2-1, with TRBD2 matching over 8 bases. From germline, CDR1 is SGHVS and CDR2 FNYEAQ. J gave up 4 bases and V 0 bases, and 5 bases lay outside the gene matches. The CDR3 spans 16 residues.

This clonotype came up many times. This rearrangement joins TRBV10-2 to TRBJ2-7; D is undetermined. The CDR3 has 14 residues. Deletions cut 8 bases from V and 3 bases from J, with 17 bases between. CDR1 and CDR2 (germline): WSHSY, SAAADI. The CDR3 DNA reads as TGCGCCAGCCAAAAAGGATTTCCGTTCTACGAGCAGTACTTC. Encoded protein: CASQKGFPFYEQYF.

This clonotype was counted many times. The rearrangement links TRBV7-6 to TRBJ2-7; 13 bases are a match to TRBD2. This CDR3 has 21 residues. V was pared by 0 bases and J by 0 bases, with 14 bases of the junction left unmatched. Per the germline V gene, CDR1 is SGHVS and CDR2 is FNYEAQ. Here the CDR3 DNA reads TGTGCCAGCAGCTTAGCTCCTCCGACTAGCGGGGGGTCCTCAAACTCCTACGAGCAGTACTTC. It specifies CASSLAPPTSGGSSNSYEQYF. The whole variable domain, filled in from reference TRBV7-6 and TRBJ2-7, reads GAGVSQSPRYKVTKRGQDVALRCDPISGHVSLYWYRQALGQGPEFLTYFNYEAQQDKSGLPNDRFSAERPEGSISTLTIQRTEQRDSAMYRCASSLAPPTSGGSSNSYEQYFGPGTRLTVT.

This clonotype was detected many times. The rearrangement links TRBV12-3 or TRBV12-4 to TRBJ2-2; 9 nucleotides match TRBD1. The trim removed 0 bases at V and 4 bases at J, leaving 6 bases unmatched. CDR3 size: 17 residues. CDR3 nucleotide sequence: TGTGCCAGCAGTTTAGCCTGGGGGGACAGGGTCACCGGGGAGCTGTTTTTT. It translates to CASSLAWGDRVTGELFF.

Remarks on this clonotype: A much larger clone differs from this one at a single base, so this may be a read error. The chain is built from TRBV5-1 and TRBJ1-4; the match to TRBD1 covers 7 bases. This CDR3 has 13 residues. The germline gives CDR1 SGHRS, CDR2 YFSETQ. The V segment lost 5 bases and the J segment 9 bases; nucleotides outside the gene matches: 7. CDR3 region: CASRGQENQKLFF. CDR3 nucleotides: TGCGCCAGCAGAGGACAGGAGAATCAAAAACTGTTTTTT.